The 7 T cell receptor beta chains below come from one sample, sequenced in a study of CD8+ T cells in alopecia areata. RNA extraction and reverse transcription yielded cDNA as sequencing template. Generated by immunoSEQ multiplex PCR, the TCRdb table keeps only in-frame clones and is missing some. The data show fewer than 150,000 clones, around four fifths seen once. Described treatment: oral pan-JAK inhibitor, 5-10 mg twice daily. Sample: CD8+ T cells sorted from blood, taken at week 4, from a patient treated with tofacitinib. These receptors came from a human donor with alopecia areata.

This clone came up a few times. This sequence joins TRBV7-6 and TRBJ2-7, with D perhaps matching TRBD1 (5 bases). Germline values: CDR1 SGHVS, CDR2 FNYEAQ. This CDR3 is built from 13 residues. V lost 5 bases and J lost 4, with 12 bases in between. The CDR3 DNA is TGTGCCAGCAGCCCAGGGTATGGATACGAGCAGTACTTC. Translation gives CASSPGYGYEQYF.

The V and J genes are TRBV29-1 and TRBJ2-2; D perhaps matches TRBD1 (5 bases). Trimming took 0 bases from V and 2 from J, leaving 10 bases between them. The CDR3 is 15 amino acids. CDR1 SQVTM and CDR2 ANQGSEA come from the germline V gene. CDR3 bases: TGCAGCGTTGAAGAAGACAGCCTAAACACCGGGGAGCTGTTTTTT. Protein: CSVEEDSLNTGELFF.

This clone was seen once. The chain has TRBV14 and TRBJ1-1, with D possibly TRBD1 on 6 matching bases. The V end was cut by 3 bases, the J end by 7 bases, with 12 bases between. Looked up from germline, CDR1 is SGHDN and CDR2 is FVKESK. The CDR3 sequence is 13 residues long. CDR3 sequence reads: CASSQGRQDEAFF. CDR3 DNA sequence: TGTGCCAGCAGCCAGGGACGACAGGATGAAGCTTTCTTT.

The chain recombines TRBV5-1 with TRBJ2-3; no firm D call. This CDR3 is built from 14 residues. V was clipped by 0 bases and J by 8 bases, with 13 bases between them. CDR1 is SGHRS, CDR2 YFSETQ, per germline. CDR3 loop: CASSLEVGFGTQYF. CDR3 sequence (DNA): TGCGCCAGCAGCTTGGAGGTAGGGTTCGGTACGCAGTATTTT.

This chain links TRBV4-1 with TRBJ2-7; 7 bases match TRBD2. The CDR3 is made up of 14 amino acids. Germline assignment: CDR1 MGHRA and CDR2 YSYEKL. V gave up 4 bases and J gave up 3 bases; unmatched junction bases: 6. CDR3 loop: CASSPHREDYEQYF. In DNA form, the CDR3 reads TGCGCCAGCAGCCCCCACCGGGAGGACTACGAGCAGTACTTC.

The chain is built from TRBV6-5 and TRBJ1-1; possible D gene TRBD1, 6 bases. Germline V gene sequence: CDR1 MNHEY, CDR2 SVGAGI. The CDR3 is 13 amino acids. With 2 bases removed from V and 6 bases from J, the gap between germline ends came to 10 bases. The CDR3 protein is CASSYRTAAEAFF. For the CDR3, the DNA is TGTGCCAGCAGTTACCGGACAGCGGCTGAAGCTTTCTTT.

This chain uses TRBV12-5 with TRBJ2-3; D possibly matches TRBD1 or TRBD2 (5 bases each). The CDR3 covers 15 residues. Trimming pared 0 bases from V and 3 bases from J, leaving 10 bases between. The germline gives CDR1 LGHNT, CDR2 FRNRAP. The CDR3 DNA follows: TGTGCTAGTGGTTTGGTAGAGGGGATAACAGATACGCAGTATTTT. Its protein is CASGLVEGITDTQYF.